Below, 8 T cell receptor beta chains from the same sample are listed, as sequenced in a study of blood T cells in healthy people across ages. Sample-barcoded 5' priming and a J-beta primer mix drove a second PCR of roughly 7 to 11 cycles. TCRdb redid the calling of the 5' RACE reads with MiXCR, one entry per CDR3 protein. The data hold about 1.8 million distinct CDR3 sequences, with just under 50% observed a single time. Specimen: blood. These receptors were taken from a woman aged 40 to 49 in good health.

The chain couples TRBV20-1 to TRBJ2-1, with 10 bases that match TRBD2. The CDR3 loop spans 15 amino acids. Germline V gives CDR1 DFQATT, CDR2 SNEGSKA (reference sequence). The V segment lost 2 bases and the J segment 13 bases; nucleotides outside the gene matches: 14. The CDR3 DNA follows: TGCAGTGCTAGAAGCCTAGCGGGGGAATGGAAGACCCAGTTCTTC. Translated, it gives CSARSLAGEWKTQFF.

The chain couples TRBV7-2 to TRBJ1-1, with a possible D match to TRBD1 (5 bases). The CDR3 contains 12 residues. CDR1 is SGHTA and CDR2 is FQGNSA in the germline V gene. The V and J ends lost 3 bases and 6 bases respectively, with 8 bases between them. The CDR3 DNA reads TGTGCCAGCAGCTTGCGAGGGGCTGAAGCTTTCTTT. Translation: CASSLRGAEAFF.

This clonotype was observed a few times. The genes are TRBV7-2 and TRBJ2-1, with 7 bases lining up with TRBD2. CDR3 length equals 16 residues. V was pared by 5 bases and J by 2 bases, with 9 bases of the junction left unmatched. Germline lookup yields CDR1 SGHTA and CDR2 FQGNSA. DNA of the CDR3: TGTGCCAGCAGCCGGGACTACCTAAGCCCCTACAATGAGCAGTTCTTC. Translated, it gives CASSRDYLSPYNEQFF.

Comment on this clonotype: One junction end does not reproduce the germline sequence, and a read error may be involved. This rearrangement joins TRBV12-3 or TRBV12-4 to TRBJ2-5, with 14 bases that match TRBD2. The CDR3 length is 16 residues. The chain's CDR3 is CTSSLWTSGGQETQYF. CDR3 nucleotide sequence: TGTACCAGCAGTCTCTGGACTAGCGGGGGGCAAGAGACCCAGTACTTC.

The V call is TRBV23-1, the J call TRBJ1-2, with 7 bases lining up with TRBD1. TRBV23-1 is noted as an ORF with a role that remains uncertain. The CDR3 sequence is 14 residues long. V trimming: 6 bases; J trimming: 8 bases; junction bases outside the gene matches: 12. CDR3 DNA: TGCGCCAGCAGGGACCCCGGGACAGAAGTCGGCTACACCTTC. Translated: CASRDPGTEVGYTF.

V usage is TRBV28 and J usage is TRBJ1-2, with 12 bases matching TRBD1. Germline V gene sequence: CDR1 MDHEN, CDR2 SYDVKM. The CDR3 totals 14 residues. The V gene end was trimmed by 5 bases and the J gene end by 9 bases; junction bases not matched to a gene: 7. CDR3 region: CASSQGQGAVRYTF. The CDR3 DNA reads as TGTGCCAGCAGTCAGGGACAGGGGGCGGTTCGCTACACCTTC.

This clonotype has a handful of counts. For the CDR3, the DNA is TGCGCCAGCAGTTTTCAGGGGGTCTTCGAGACCCAGTACTTC. Translation gives CASSFQGVFETQYF. The chain links TRBV5-1 to TRBJ2-5, with 7 bases lining up with TRBD1. Germline V CDR1 and CDR2: SGHRS, YFSETQ. Unmatched junction bases numbered 9, after V lost 5 bases and J lost 5 bases. The CDR3 runs to 14 residues.

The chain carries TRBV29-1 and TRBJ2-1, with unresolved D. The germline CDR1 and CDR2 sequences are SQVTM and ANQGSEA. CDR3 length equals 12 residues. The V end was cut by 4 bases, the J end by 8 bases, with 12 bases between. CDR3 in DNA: TGCAGCGTTGGCCACCAGCAGGATGAGCAGTTCTTC. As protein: CSVGHQQDEQFF.